One sample yielded the 6 T cell receptor beta chains listed below, sequenced in a study of radiotherapy plus CTLA-4 blockade in lung cancer. Some clones are missing from TCRdb's copy, which holds only in-frame ones; the method was immunoSEQ multiplex PCR. The profile shows about 38,000 clones, around 79% of them singletons. The sequenced sample was peripheral blood, obtained from a patient treated with radiotherapy plus ipilimumab. These receptors all come from a human donor with non-small cell lung cancer who had stable disease on radiotherapy plus ipilimumab.

The gene calls are TRBV6-5 and TRBJ1-2, with a possible D match to TRBD1 (6 bases). V lost 4 bases and J lost 10, with 19 bases in between. This CDR3 is 14 amino acids long. Germline values: CDR1 MNHEY, CDR2 SVGAGI. The CDR3 loop reads CASSWTDQRGHYTF. The CDR3 DNA reads TGTGCCAGCAGTTGGACAGACCAACGGGGACACTACACCTTC.

The rearrangement joins TRBV6-1 to TRBJ1-2; no clear D. The CDR3 is made up of 13 amino acids. V was cut by 5 bases and J by 8 bases, with 15 bases left in between. Germline V lookup: CDR1 MNHNS, CDR2 SASEGT. CDR3 sequence (DNA): TGTGCCAGCAGTCCCGACGCGATGAAGGGCTACACCTTC. The encoded protein is CASSPDAMKGYTF.

The J gene is TRBJ2-2, the V gene TRBV4-3; 8 bases agree with TRBD1. Germline assignment: CDR1 LGHNA and CDR2 YSLEER. The CDR3 length is 17 residues. After removal of 4 bases from V and 4 bases from J, the junction contained 11 bases not matched to a gene. The CDR3 is CASSPPRDRSFTGELFF. CDR3 in DNA: TGCGCCAGCAGCCCTCCCCGGGACAGGTCTTTCACCGGGGAGCTGTTTTTT.

The chain links TRBV30 to TRBJ1-5, with D possibly TRBD1 on 5 matching bases. V was cut by 3 bases and J by 9 bases, with 21 bases left in between. Germline loops: CDR1 GTSNPN, CDR2 SVGIG (reference sequence). The CDR3 sequence is 15 residues long. The CDR3 protein is CAWRVPGELGGPQHF. The CDR3 bases are TGTGCCTGGAGGGTACCGGGGGAGTTGGGGGGGCCCCAGCATTTT.

The chain recombines TRBV29-1 with TRBJ1-2, with 9 bases fitting TRBD1. The CDR3 contains 15 residues. V shed 7 bases, J shed 5 bases, and the junction held 14 bases outside the gene matches. Germline V CDR1 and CDR2: SQVTM, ANQGSEA. The CDR3 DNA sequence: TGCAGCGCAGAGAAAGGGACAGGGAAGAATTATGGCTACACCTTC. The encoded protein is CSAEKGTGKNYGYTF.

The rearrangement links TRBV19 to TRBJ2-7; possibly TRBD1 for D (5 bases). V was trimmed by 5 bases and J by 2 bases, leaving 10 bases between them. The CDR3 loop spans 13 amino acids. Germline V gene lookup returns CDR1 LNHDA and CDR2 SQIVND (reference sequence). This chain's CDR3 is CASSPRDPYEQYF. The CDR3 nucleotides read TGTGCCAGTAGTCCCAGGGATCCCTACGAGCAGTACTTC.